This paragraph reports one T cell receptor (beta chain). This record belongs to a study of blood T cell repertoires in COVID-19. Study-wide background: T cells, B-cell-depleted T cells, or PBMCs supplied cDNA or gDNA.

During active infection, Seattle patients enrolled and were then monitored through disease. The table came from immunoSEQ multiplex PCR; TCRdb's copy has only in-frame clones and leaves some out. The table shows about 350,000 clones, with around nine tenths occurring only once. The CDR3 runs 16 residues. Germline V gives CDR1 SGHDT, CDR2 YYEEEE. V was pared by 4 bases and J by 9 bases, with 11 bases of the junction left unmatched. The sequenced material came from peripheral blood. The chain joins TRBV5-6 to TRBJ2-1; TRBD2 agrees at 12 bases. This receptor was obtained from a woman in her 70s with COVID-19, enrolled during active disease. The CDR3 coding sequence is TGTGCCAGCAGCATCTTGACTAGCGGGGGCTGGGGTGAGCAGTTCTTC. Translation: CASSILTSGGWGEQFF.